This record looks at one T cell receptor (beta chain) sequence and its context. This clone appeared a single time. Its antigen remains undetermined. The record has no base qualities; no much larger clone is one base away. The sample belongs to a study of T cell clonotyping in hematopoietic cell transplantation (dated by TCRdb to the early 2020s). Regarding the research as a whole: Recipient samples taken before transplant were collected after cytoreduction. Recruitment of patients was conducted between late 2015 and January 2017, and follow-up was continued until late 2020 or death. The study collected 135 blood samples from approximately 35 consecutive transplant recipients and their related donors.

The paper's findings and limits, for the study overall: Overlap with donor repertoires was found for only a small fraction of recipient repertoires, with over 95% found to appear de novo at the given depth. A decrease in recipient TCR diversity was observed after transplant, and a progressive increase in pathologically expanded clonotypes was seen from day 30 to day 180. Donor and pretransplant recipient Inverse Simpson Index values predicted broader posttransplant TCR repertoire diversity. Sample size was limited, and cells were not sorted, so CD4 and CD8 repertoire contributions could not be separated.

This specimen's time point label, per the study, means: recipient sample about 28 days before transplant, after cytoreduction. Blood from recipients was drawn about 28 days before transplant and again at days 30, 100 and 180 after transplant. Nuclei Lysis Solution was used to extract genomic DNA from fresh or cryopreserved unfractionated peripheral blood mononuclear cells. The immunoSEQ assay, a bias-controlled multiplex PCR using V- and J-specific primers, was used to amplify TCR beta CDR3 regions from genomic DNA. In a second PCR step, a proprietary barcode and Illumina adapter sequences were attached to the CDR3 amplicons. CDR3 libraries were sequenced on an Illumina MiSeq instrument. The authors processed their data as follows. immunoSEQ Analyzer 3.0 was used for export and quality control, with R Bioconductor and Immunarch used for downstream analyses. Only productive rearrangements in the normalized downsampled data set were used to calculate repertoire metrics. In the normalized cohort, clonotypes with more than 5 templates were defined as pathologically expanded. The Inverse Simpson Index was used to measure repertoire diversity. CMV-specificity analyses were carried out on the non-normalized data set to capture all clonotypes. TCRdb took over this immuneACCESS table, retaining in-frame rearrangements with V and J assigned. Such tables are incomplete; in checked studies, under half of the missing clones stem from an unresolved V gene, and the remainder is unexplained. V, J and clone size reflect that table, while D and trimming were determined from the DNA. In all, the sample holds more than 40,000 clones, and about 85% of those were seen once. 2.5% to 3.5% of the sample is held by the ten biggest clonotypes.

CDR1 is given as SGHRS and CDR2 as YFSETQ, both from the germline V gene. The CDR3, from cysteine to phenylalanine, totals 15 residues. Just CDR3 DNA is preserved here, 45 bases in frame from base 1. Unmatched junction bases come to 6, with V trimmed by 3 bases and J by 4 bases. This receptor was taken from a man aged 55-75 years with acute myeloid leukemia. Some clones in this sample may be carry-over from other donors' samples. This receptor chain uses TRBV5-1 and TRBJ1-1; TRBD1 fits 10 bases in the junction. Here the sequenced sample was peripheral blood mononuclear cells, taken before stem cell transplant. At the DNA level, the sequence is TGCGCCAGCAGCTGGGAGGGACAGGGGCTCACTGAAGCTTTCTTT. This codes for CASSWEGQGLTEAFF.